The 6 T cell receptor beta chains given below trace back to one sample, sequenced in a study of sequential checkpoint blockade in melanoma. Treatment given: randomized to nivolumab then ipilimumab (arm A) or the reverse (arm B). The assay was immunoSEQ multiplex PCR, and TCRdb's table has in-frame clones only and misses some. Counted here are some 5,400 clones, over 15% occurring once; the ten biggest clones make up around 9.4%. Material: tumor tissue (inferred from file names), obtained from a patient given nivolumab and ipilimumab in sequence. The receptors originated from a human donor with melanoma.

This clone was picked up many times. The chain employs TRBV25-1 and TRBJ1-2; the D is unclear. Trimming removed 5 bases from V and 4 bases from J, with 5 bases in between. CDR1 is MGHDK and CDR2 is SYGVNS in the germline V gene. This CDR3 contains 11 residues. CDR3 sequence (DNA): TGTGCCAGCAGTTCAGGCTATGGCTACACCTTC. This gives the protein CASSSGYGYTF.

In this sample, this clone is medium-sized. The chain's CDR3 is CASSLGGPASGYTF. CDR3 coding DNA: TGTGCCAGCAGCTTAGGGGGTCCAGCCAGTGGCTACACCTTC. This chain connects TRBV11-3 to TRBJ1-2; D gene uncertain. There are 14 residues in the CDR3. Trimming removed 1 base from V and 7 bases from J, with 13 bases in between. Germline CDR1 is SGHNT and CDR2 is YENEEA.

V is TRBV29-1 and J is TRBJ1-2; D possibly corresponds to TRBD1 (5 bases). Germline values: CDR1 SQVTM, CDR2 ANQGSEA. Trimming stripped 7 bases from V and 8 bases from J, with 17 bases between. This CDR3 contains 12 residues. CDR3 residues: CSAGTDSKGYTF. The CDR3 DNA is TGCAGCGCGGGGACCGACTCTAAGGGCTACACCTTC.

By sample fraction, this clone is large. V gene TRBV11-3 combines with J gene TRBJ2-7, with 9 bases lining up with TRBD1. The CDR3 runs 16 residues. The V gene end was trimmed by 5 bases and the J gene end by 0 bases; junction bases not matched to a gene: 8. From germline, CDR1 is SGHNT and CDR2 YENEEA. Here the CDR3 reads CASSPQGQGISYEQYF. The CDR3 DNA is TGTGCCAGCAGCCCCCAGGGACAGGGTATCTCCTACGAGCAGTACTTC.

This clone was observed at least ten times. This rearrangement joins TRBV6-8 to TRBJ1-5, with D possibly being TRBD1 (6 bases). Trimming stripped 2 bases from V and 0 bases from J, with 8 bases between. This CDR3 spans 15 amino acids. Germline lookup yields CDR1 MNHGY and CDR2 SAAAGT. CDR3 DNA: TGTGCCAGCAGTTACGGACAGTATAGCAATCAGCCCCAGCATTTT. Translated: CASSYGQYSNQPQHF.

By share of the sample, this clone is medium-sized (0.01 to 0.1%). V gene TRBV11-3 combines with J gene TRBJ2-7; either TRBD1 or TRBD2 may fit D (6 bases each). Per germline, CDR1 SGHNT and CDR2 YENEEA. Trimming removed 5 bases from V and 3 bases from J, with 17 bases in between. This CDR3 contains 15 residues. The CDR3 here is CASSGGHGALYEQYF. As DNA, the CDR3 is TGTGCCAGCAGCGGGGGGCACGGGGCGCTCTACGAGCAGTACTTC.